This T cell receptor beta chain was retrieved from a study of shared clonotypes between healthy human individuals. For the study at large: CD8 memory received one plate per donor, CD8 naive two, CD4 memory three and CD4 naive three.

Terminally differentiated effector memory CD45RA+ cells were excluded from the naive CD8 cells, which were CD45RO-negative and positively selected for CCR7. The study drew all its donors from Caucasian adults living in Nashville, Tennessee. The CDR3 length is 14 residues. V was clipped by 2 bases and J by 4 bases; unmatched bases: 1. Germline CDR1 reads SGHVS; CDR2 reads FQNEAQ. The table came from immunoSEQ multiplex PCR; TCRdb's copy has only in-frame clones and leaves some out. The table records roughly 2 million clones, around 96% of them present only once. Sequenced material: naive CD8+ T cells sorted from blood. The chain joins TRBV7-8 to TRBJ2-5; 10 bases are shared with TRBD2. The TCR sequence derives from a man between 18 and 35 years old in good health. The CDR3 DNA is TGTGCCAGCAGCTTAAGCGGGAGGGGAGAGACCCAGTACTTC. This sequence encodes CASSLSGRGETQYF.